The 8 T cell receptor beta chains below come from one sample, sequenced in a study of technical replicates of blood from a few donors. Profiled with immunoSEQ multiplex PCR; TCRdb holds only in-frame clones, not every one. The data hold tens of thousands of clones, with just over 90% observed a single time. Source material: T cells isolated from PBMCs. The receptors derive from a human donor in good health.

The rearrangement joins TRBV4-2 to TRBJ2-7, with TRBD1 identical over 10 bases. Unmatched junction bases numbered 6, after V lost 1 base and J lost 3 bases. The CDR3 has 16 residues. Germline CDR1 LGHNA, CDR2 YNFKEQ. The CDR3 reads CASSQGAGTGDYEQYF. CDR3 nucleotide sequence: TGTGCCAGCAGCCAAGGAGCCGGGACAGGGGACTACGAGCAGTACTTC.

The rearrangement joins TRBV6-1 to TRBJ1-5; D may be TRBD1 (5 bases). The CDR3 length is 14 residues. Trimming shortened V by 10 bases and J by 5 bases, and 18 bases separated the two germline ends. From germline, CDR1 is MNHNS and CDR2 SASEGT. The CDR3 spells CATNPLWGDQPQHF. CDR3 nucleotides: TGTGCCACCAACCCCCTCTGGGGGGATCAGCCCCAGCATTTT.

This clone was detected a few times. The chain is built from TRBV11-2 and TRBJ2-4; the match to TRBD1 covers 11 bases. CDR1 and CDR2 from the germline V gene are SGHAT and FQNNGV. This CDR3 has 17 amino acids. J lost 6 bases, V lost 3 bases, and 10 bases had no gene match. For the CDR3, the DNA is TGTGCCAGCAGCTTTACGGTAGGGACAGGGGGAAGAAACATTCAGTACTTC. Translation gives CASSFTVGTGGRNIQYF.

This sequence joins TRBV7-8 and TRBJ1-1, with 12 bases that match TRBD1. The CDR3 has 16 amino acids. The V gene's germline CDR1 is SGHVS and CDR2 FQNEAQ. J was trimmed by 10 bases and V by 5 bases; bases with no gene match: 14. CDR3 coding DNA: TGTGCCAGCAGCCCCGGGACAGGGGGCCAAGGAAAGGCAGCTTTCTTT. Protein: CASSPGTGGQGKAAFF.

The genes are TRBV25-1 and TRBJ2-5; D might be TRBD1 (6 bases). The CDR3 is 13 amino acids. The V and J ends lost 4 bases and 5 bases respectively, with 11 bases between them. Germline V gene sequence: CDR1 MGHDK, CDR2 SYGVNS. The CDR3 DNA sequence: TGTGCCAGCAGTGTTACAGGGACGGAGACCCAGTACTTC. Translated: CASSVTGTETQYF.

V and J are TRBV6-6 and TRBJ2-1; possibly TRBD2 for D (5 bases). Per the germline V gene, CDR1 is MNHNY and CDR2 is SVGAGI (reference sequence). The CDR3 is 12 residues long. Trimming pared 5 bases from V and 7 bases from J, leaving 9 bases between. CDR3 bases: TGTGCCAGCAGTACGATAGCGAATGAGCAGTTCTTC. Amino acids: CASSTIANEQFF.

This clone came up once. The chain is built from TRBV6-1 and TRBJ2-3, with D perhaps TRBD2 (7 bases). V lost 4 bases, J lost 3 bases, and 20 bases lay in between. The CDR3 covers 17 residues. Germline lookup yields CDR1 MNHNS and CDR2 SASEGT. For the CDR3, the DNA is TGTGCCAGCAGTGGTCGGGGGGCGTTGGGTTATACAGATACGCAGTATTTT. Amino acid sequence: CASSGRGALGYTDTQYF.

V is TRBV28 and J is TRBJ1-1; D gene ambiguous. Germline CDR1 reads MDHEN; CDR2 reads SYDVKM. This CDR3 region has 15 residues. V lost 5 bases, J lost 3 bases, and 16 bases lay in between. The CDR3 nucleotides are TGTGCCAGCAGTGCTATTAGGGTGAGGGACACTGAAGCTTTCTTT. Its translation is CASSAIRVRDTEAFF.